The sequence of this T cell receptor (beta chain) was determined in a study of cytomegalovirus exposure and HLA in healthy donors. Study-wide results and caveats: As was reported, the HLA-A and HLA-B alleles of most subjects were accurately predicted from TCR beta sequences. Being productive about 90% or about 30% of the time was typical of most TCR beta V segments in an earlier analysis.

This clone was seen only a few times. What it recognizes is unknown. 13 Jbeta primers and 60 Vbeta primers were used for the PCR. Under the authors' procedure: Approximately 78 million unique TCR beta chains, some 10 million of them shared, were counted by a later analysis. Clones were sequenced by immunoSEQ multiplex PCR, and TCRdb holds only the in-frame ones, with some missing. From that table come the V and J calls and clone size; the DNA was used to work out D and trimming. The repertoire holds 95,000 to 150,000 clones, with around 66% as singletons. The receptor was derived from a woman in her thirties or forties in good health and CMV-seropositive. The sequencing input was PBMCs.

CDR3 sequence reads: CASSSSDRGNAEAFF. The CDR3, as DNA: TGTGCCAGCAGCTCATCCGACAGGGGAAATGCTGAAGCTTTCTTT. The V gene is TRBV11-2, the J gene TRBJ1-1, with TRBD1 matching over 8 bases. Germline CDR1 SGHAT, CDR2 FQNNGV. V shed 4 bases, J shed 6 bases, and the junction held 10 bases outside the gene matches. This CDR3 comprises 15 residues.